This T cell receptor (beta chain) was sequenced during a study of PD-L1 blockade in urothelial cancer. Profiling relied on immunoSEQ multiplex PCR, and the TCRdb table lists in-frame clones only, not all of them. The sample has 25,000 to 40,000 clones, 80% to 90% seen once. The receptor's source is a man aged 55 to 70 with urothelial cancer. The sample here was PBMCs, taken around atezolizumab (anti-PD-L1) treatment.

The DNA of the CDR3 is TGTGCCAGCCGCTGGGGACTAGCGCCCACCGGGGAGCTGTTTTTT. Translating gives CASRWGLAPTGELFF. The chain joins TRBV2 to TRBJ2-2; TRBD2 matches at 10 bases. With V trimmed by 8 bases and J by 4 bases, 7 bases remained unmatched. CDR1 and CDR2 (germline): SNHLY, FYNNEI. The CDR3 is 15 residues long.